These 29 T cell receptor beta chains were sequenced from one sample in a study of T cell responses to AZD1222 COVID-19 vaccine. This table comes from immunoSEQ multiplex PCR, and its TCRdb copy is limited to in-frame clones, with some not included. The sample carries more than 120,000 clones, roughly 87% recorded once. This specimen consisted of peripheral blood, obtained 28 days after the second AZD1222 dose. All receptors derive from an adult who received the AZD1222 COVID-19 vaccine.

This rearrangement joins TRBV15 to TRBJ2-6; 10 positions agree with TRBD1. Germline V lookup: CDR1 LNHNV, CDR2 YYDKDF (reference sequence). After removal of 8 bases from V and 0 bases from J, the junction contained 7 bases not matched to a gene. This CDR3 comprises 17 residues. CDR3 DNA sequence: TGTGCCACCCATCCGGGACAGGGGTACTCTGGGGCCAACGTCCTGACTTTC. Translated, it gives CATHPGQGYSGANVLTF.

The chain links TRBV2 to TRBJ2-1; 7 bases align to TRBD2. The CDR3 extends over 10 amino acids. With 11 bases clipped from V and 12 bases from J, the junction kept 7 bases outside the gene matches. Looked up from germline, CDR1 is SNHLY and CDR2 is FYNNEI. The CDR3 sequence: CAGGGFGQFF. CDR3 in DNA: TGTGCCGGCGGGGGTTTTGGGCAGTTCTTC.

The chain couples TRBV30 to TRBJ1-3; no definite D call. Trimming took 2 bases from V and 4 from J, leaving 15 bases between them. The germline gives CDR1 GTSNPN, CDR2 SVGIG (reference sequence). The CDR3 length is 15 residues. The CDR3 protein is CAWSPAFVPGNTIYF. In nucleotides, the CDR3 is TGTGCCTGGAGTCCCGCGTTTGTCCCCGGAAACACCATATATTTT.

This sequence joins TRBV7-9 and TRBJ1-5, with D possibly TRBD1 on 5 matching bases. The CDR3 extends over 15 amino acids. From germline, CDR1 is SEHNR and CDR2 FQNEAQ (reference sequence). Trimming took off 5 bases at V and 0 bases at J, with 11 bases between the two ends. In DNA, the CDR3 is TGTGCCAGCAGCATCGGACACCCTAGCAATCAGCCCCAGCATTTT. Its protein is CASSIGHPSNQPQHF.

This sequence joins TRBV30 and TRBJ2-1; 7 bases map to TRBD1. Unmatched junction bases numbered 7, after V lost 4 bases and J lost 4 bases. This CDR3 comprises 14 residues. Germline lookup yields CDR1 GTSNPN and CDR2 SVGIG (reference sequence). The CDR3 loop is CAWIPQDRYNEQFF. CDR3 nucleotides: TGTGCCTGGATCCCCCAGGACAGGTACAATGAGCAGTTCTTC.

V usage is TRBV6-2 or TRBV6-3 and J usage is TRBJ2-7; D uncertain. Germline CDR1 and CDR2: MNHEY and SVGEGT. The CDR3 totals 11 residues. V was trimmed by 6 bases and J by 2 bases, leaving 5 bases between them. The CDR3 DNA reads TGTGCCAGCAGCAACGCCTACGAGCAGTACTTC. It is translated as CASSNAYEQYF.

In DNA form, the CDR3 reads TGTGCCAGCAGCTCCCTAGCGGGAGGCAAAAAAAACATTCAGTACTTC. Translated: CASSSLAGGKKNIQYF. The chain uses TRBV7-9 and TRBJ2-4; 11 bases line up with TRBD2. CDR1 SEHNR and CDR2 FQNEAQ come from the germline V gene (reference sequence). Germline trimming cut 4 bases from V and 4 bases from J; bases unmatched to any gene: 6. The CDR3 consists of 16 residues.

This chain joins TRBV2 and TRBJ1-5, with D tentatively TRBD1 (6 bases). This CDR3 region has 15 residues. Trimming stripped 3 bases from V and 4 bases from J, with 13 bases between. Germline V gene lookup returns CDR1 SNHLY and CDR2 FYNNEI. CDR3 DNA: TGTGCCAGCAGTGACGAAACAGGGCAAAATCAGCCCCAGCATTTT. Protein sequence: CASSDETGQNQPQHF.

The rearrangement joins TRBV3-1 (or the pseudogene TRBV3-2) to TRBJ2-3, with D tentatively TRBD2 (5 bases). V was cut by 0 bases and J by 2 bases, with 12 bases left in between. Germline assignment: CDR1 LGHDT and CDR2 YNNKEL (reference sequence). The CDR3 length is 16 residues. The CDR3 DNA is TGTGCCAGCAGCCAAGATCTAGGAGGAAACACAGATACGCAGTATTTT. This gives the protein CASSQDLGGNTDTQYF.

The chain couples TRBV5-1 to TRBJ1-6, with D possibly being TRBD1 (6 bases). V lost 5 bases to trimming and J lost 9 bases, with 18 bases between them. The CDR3 is 15 residues long. The germline CDR1 and CDR2 sequences are SGHRS and YFSETQ. CDR3 in DNA: TGCGCCAGCAGGAGAGTGGAGGGGGTTGGTTCACCCCTCCACTTT. Its translation is CASRRVEGVGSPLHF.

The rearrangement joins TRBV11-2 to TRBJ2-1; 12 nucleotides line up with TRBD2. The CDR3 consists of 16 residues. Trimming removed 2 bases from V and 8 bases from J; junction bases left unmatched: 7. Germline CDR1 SGHAT, CDR2 FQNNGV. The DNA of the CDR3 is TGTGCCAGCAGCTTAATACGGACTAGCGGGAAACATGAGCAGTTCTTC. Translating it yields CASSLIRTSGKHEQFF. Full variable domain (rest looked up from reference TRBV11-2 and TRBJ2-1): EAGVAQSPRYKIIEKRQSVAFWCNPISGHATLYWYQQILGQGPKLLIQFQNNGVVDDSQLPKDRFSAERLKGVDSTLKIQPAKLEDSAVYLCASSLIRTSGKHEQFFGPGTRLTVL.

CDR3: CASSPTGLETQYF. The CDR3 bases are TGTGCCAGCAGCCCTACAGGGTTGGAGACCCAGTACTTC. The chain has TRBV9 and TRBJ2-5; TRBD1 might be the D (6 bases). The CDR3 is made up of 13 amino acids. From germline, CDR1 is SGDLS and CDR2 YYNGEE. Trimming took 4 bases from V and 5 from J, leaving 12 bases between them.

This chain links TRBV19 with TRBJ2-7; 10 nucleotides match TRBD2. The CDR3 spans 19 residues. From germline, CDR1 is LNHDA and CDR2 SQIVND (reference sequence). J was trimmed by 5 bases and V by 4 bases; bases with no gene match: 20. The CDR3 DNA follows: TGTGCCAGTAGTAGTTTGATAGTAGCGGGAGGTTATGGTCCGAACGAGCAGTACTTC. Encoded protein: CASSSLIVAGGYGPNEQYF.

The chain joins TRBV29-1 to TRBJ2-2; TRBD2 agrees at 13 bases. There are 15 residues in the CDR3. Germline V gives CDR1 SQVTM, CDR2 ANQGSEA. J was trimmed by 4 bases and V by 7 bases; bases with no gene match: 6. The CDR3 sequence: CSATGTSGITGELFF. The CDR3 DNA reads as TGCAGCGCCACAGGGACTAGCGGGATCACCGGGGAGCTGTTTTTT.

A note on this clone: At one of its ends the junction is not consistent with the germline gene, which may arise from a read error. This rearrangement joins TRBV6-5 to TRBJ1-1; D is undetermined. The CDR3 spans 12 residues. CDR1 is MNHEY and CDR2 is SVGAGI in the germline V gene. This chain's CDR3 is CANSSLPGEAFF. The DNA for the CDR3 is TGTGCCAACAGTTCGCTTCCGGGTGAAGCTTTCTTT.

The chain carries TRBV3-1 (or the pseudogene TRBV3-2) and TRBJ1-5, with D unresolved. The CDR3 has 14 amino acids. Germline assignment: CDR1 LGHDT and CDR2 YNNKEL (reference sequence). Trimming cost V 0 bases and J 4 bases, with 7 bases left between them. CDR3: CASSQDPGNQPQHF. The DNA of the CDR3 is TGTGCCAGCAGCCAAGACCCGGGAAATCAGCCCCAGCATTTT.

This chain connects TRBV4-3 to TRBJ1-5, with unresolved D. This CDR3 region has 13 residues. Germline CDR1 reads LGHNA; CDR2 reads YSLEER. The V and J ends lost 0 bases and 4 bases respectively, with 4 bases between them. The CDR3 nucleotides are TGCGCCAGCAGCCAAGATCAAAATCAGCCCCAGCATTTT. Translation: CASSQDQNQPQHF.

The V gene is TRBV2, the J gene TRBJ1-5; TRBD1 matches at 10 bases. The germline V gene encodes CDR1 SNHLY and CDR2 FYNNEI. V shed 6 bases, J shed 8 bases, and the junction held 10 bases outside the gene matches. This CDR3 has 15 amino acids. The CDR3 nucleotides are TGTGCCAGCAGCGAAACGGGACAGGGGTGGAAGCCCCAGCATTTT. As protein: CASSETGQGWKPQHF.

This chain connects TRBV7-3 to TRBJ1-1, with a possible D match to TRBD1 (6 bases). In germline, CDR1 is SGHTA, CDR2 FQGTGA. CDR3 size: 15 residues. Trimming shortened V by 5 bases and J by 5 bases, and 18 bases separated the two germline ends. CDR3 nucleotides: TGTGCCAGCAGCAAAACAGGTGCCCAGGGGACTGAAGCTTTCTTT. Translation gives CASSKTGAQGTEAFF. The full variable domain, with the rest looked up from reference TRBV7-3 and TRBJ1-1, is GAGVSQTPSNKVTEKGKYVELRCDPISGHTALYWYRQSLGQGPEFLIYFQGTGAADDSGLPNDRFFAVRPEGSVSTLKIQRTERGDSAVYLCASSKTGAQGTEAFFGQGTRLTVV.

The chain employs TRBV18 and TRBJ2-3; 8 bases fit TRBD1. From germline, CDR1 is KGHSH and CDR2 LQKENI. V gave up 5 bases and J gave up 7 bases; unmatched junction bases: 5. The CDR3 is 13 residues long. The CDR3 DNA reads as TGTGCCAGCTCAACACGGGACAGGAATACGCAGTATTTT. Encoded protein: CASSTRDRNTQYF.

This chain connects TRBV9 to TRBJ2-7; 12 bases map to TRBD2. The V and J ends lost 5 bases and 8 bases, in that order; junction bases with no gene match: 5. The CDR3 runs 13 residues. Germline assignment: CDR1 SGDLS and CDR2 YYNGEE. CDR3 DNA sequence: TGTGCCAGCAGGGCTAGCGGGAGGGCCCAGCAGTACTTC. It yields the protein CASRASGRAQQYF.

V and J are TRBV5-1 and TRBJ1-3; no clear D. The germline CDR1 and CDR2 sequences are SGHRS and YFSETQ. The CDR3 is 16 amino acids. The germline V and J ends were trimmed by 0 bases and 3 bases, with 13 bases remaining between them. CDR3 sequence (DNA): TGCGCCAGCAGCTTGGTCGGCCGCCCGAGTGGAAACACCATATATTTT. Translating it yields CASSLVGRPSGNTIYF.

J is TRBJ1-3 and V is TRBV21-1; whether TRBD1, the table's D call, matches the DNA was not checked. TRBV21-1 is a pseudogene. This CDR3 has 14 residues. The CDR3 DNA is TGTGCCAGCAGCAAAGCGGGCAGGCCCAAGACCATATATTTT. The encoded protein is CASSKAGRPKTIYF.

The rearrangement uses TRBV28 and TRBJ1-2; TRBD1 aligns across 7 bases. In germline, CDR1 is MDHEN, CDR2 SYDVKM. With V trimmed by 2 bases and J by 5 bases, 8 bases remained unmatched. CDR3 size: 15 residues. CDR3 sequence (DNA): TGTGCCAGCAGTTTAGGGACAGCCGGGGGGTATGGCTACACCTTC. Its translation is CASSLGTAGGYGYTF.

This chain uses TRBV29-1 with TRBJ1-4; 9 bases are shared with TRBD1. Germline V gene data show CDR1 as SQVTM and CDR2 as ANQGSEA. The V and J ends lost 4 bases and 7 bases, in that order; junction bases with no gene match: 4. This CDR3 spans 13 amino acids. The CDR3 DNA follows: TGCAGCGTTGCGGGACAGGGCGTTGAAAAACTGTTTTTT. It translates to CSVAGQGVEKLFF.

The J gene is TRBJ2-2, the V gene TRBV28; TRBD2 aligns across 8 bases. This CDR3 is built from 16 residues. Per the germline V gene, CDR1 is MDHEN and CDR2 is SYDVKM. Trimming removed 4 bases from V and 1 base from J; junction bases left unmatched: 5. Here the CDR3 DNA reads TGTGCCAGCAGTTCCTTCAGCGGGAGGAACACCGGGGAGCTGTTTTTT. Protein: CASSSFSGRNTGELFF.

Details on this clone: The junction and the germline gene differ at one end; a read error may be behind it. The gene calls are TRBV20-1 and TRBJ2-7; 7 bases match TRBD2. There are 10 residues in the CDR3. Germline V gene data show CDR1 as DFQATT and CDR2 as SNEGSKA (reference sequence). CDR3 in amino acids: CSAGSGTGNF. The CDR3 coding sequence is TGCAGTGCCGGGAGCGGGACGGGGAACTTC.

The chain employs TRBV9 and TRBJ2-7; TRBD1 matches at 8 bases. V lost 3 bases to trimming and J lost 3 bases; unmatched junction nucleotides: 14. This CDR3 comprises 17 residues. Germline V gene lookup returns CDR1 SGDLS and CDR2 YYNGEE. CDR3 sequence (DNA): TGTGCCAGCAGCGGTAGCCCGGGACAGGTTGCCGGCTACGAGCAGTACTTC. Residues: CASSGSPGQVAGYEQYF.

The genes are TRBV18 and TRBJ1-1; 10 bases are a match to TRBD1. The V and J ends lost 1 base and 1 base, in that order; junction bases with no gene match: 6. CDR3 length: 17 amino acids. Germline V gene lookup returns CDR1 KGHSH and CDR2 LQKENI. CDR3 sequence reads: CASSPLTGGRRNTEAFF. CDR3 DNA: TGTGCCAGCTCACCACTGACAGGGGGCAGGCGGAACACTGAAGCTTTCTTT.